The table lists the clone carrying this T cell receptor beta chain with many counts. The data derive from a study of identical twins. cDNA carried unique molecular identifiers, and a universal primer site was added by template switching. Via MiXCR, TCRdb re-called the 5' RACE reads, giving one row per CDR3 protein. The sample contains approximately 690,000 distinct CDR3 sequences, around 5.7% of which appear only once. There are 15 residues in the CDR3. Per germline, CDR1 SGHRS and CDR2 YFSETQ. V lost 2 bases, J lost 10 bases, and 16 bases lay in between. The sample was naive T cells sorted from blood. The chain is built from TRBV5-1 and TRBJ1-6; tentatively, D is TRBD1 (6 bases). This clonotype originated in a man aged 18-30 years in good health. The CDR3 nucleotides read TGCGCCAGCAGCTTACATCGGGACAAAAGGTCACCCCTCCACTTT. This codes for CASSLHRDKRSPLHF.